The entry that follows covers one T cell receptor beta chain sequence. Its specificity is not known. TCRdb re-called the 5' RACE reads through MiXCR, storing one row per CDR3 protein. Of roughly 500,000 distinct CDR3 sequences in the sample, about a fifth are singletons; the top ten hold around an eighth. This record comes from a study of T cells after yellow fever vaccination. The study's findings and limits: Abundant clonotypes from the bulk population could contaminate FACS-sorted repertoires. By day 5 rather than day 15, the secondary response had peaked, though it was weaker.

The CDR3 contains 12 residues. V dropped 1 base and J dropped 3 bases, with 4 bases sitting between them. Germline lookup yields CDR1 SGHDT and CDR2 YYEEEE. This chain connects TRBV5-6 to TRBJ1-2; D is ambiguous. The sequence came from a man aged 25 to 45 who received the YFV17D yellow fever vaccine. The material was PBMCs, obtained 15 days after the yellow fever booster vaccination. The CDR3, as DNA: TGTGCCAGCAGCTTGACCCACTATGGCTACACCTTC. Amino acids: CASSLTHYGYTF.